What follows describes a single T cell receptor (beta chain). Its antigen is not yet known. No per-base quality is available; no much larger clone lies one base away. Library method: the immunoSEQ multiplex PCR assay. Adaptive Biotechnologies performed TCRbeta CDR3 sequencing at survey depth and reported CDR3 sequences, V/J genes, productive frequency, and template counts. Amplification of TCR beta CDR3 regions was performed from genomic DNA rather than from RNA. In the paper's pipeline: Jensen-Shannon divergence was used to quantify pairwise repertoire overlap between tissues, with a value of 1 indicating complete divergence and a value of 0 indicating identical repertoires. Tissues were clustered by single-linkage agglomerative hierarchical clustering of pairwise JSD values and displayed as dendrograms. GLIPH2 was run on all patient samples with simulation_depth 1000, kmer_min_depth 3 and cdr3_length_cutoff 8, and groups with more than two unique CDR3s were retained. A standardized tissue-overlap score was calculated by extrapolating Jaccard GLIPH-group overlap across patients to a standard repertoire size of 1000 clones. Linear mixed-effect models, with tissue included as a fixed effect and individual included as a random effect, were used to assess associations of diversity with clinical or experimental variables. TCRdb took this table from immuneACCESS and kept in-frame rearrangements with V and J called. Such tables lack part of the clones; where checked against another copy, unresolved V genes explain under half of the gap, and the rest is unexplained. That table furnishes V, J and clone size, whereas the DNA furnished D and trimming. The sample profile shows about 43,000 clones; roughly 92% of them were found once. Of the sample, over 3% is held by the ten largest clones.

The sample belongs to a study of tissue T cells after allogeneic stem cell transplantation (dated by TCRdb to 2021 to 2024). Context from the whole study: Over a roughly three-year period, a research-autopsy study prospectively enrolled several adult allo-HCT recipients who had steroid-refractory GVHD. Every GVHD patient received a graft from a donor; a handful of grafts were unmodified and three were CD34-selected to deplete T cells. All GVHD patients had gastrointestinal GVHD and received several lines of GVHD-directed therapy; five also had skin involvement. About five GVHD patients had pre-transplant PBMCs available, and those PBMCs were of recipient origin. For viably preserved blood and marrow, CD3+ T cells were flow-sorted when cell numbers permitted, and smaller samples went directly to DNA extraction. TCR beta repertoires were profiled across many tissues obtained from research autopsies of patients with and without GVHD, as well as in mouse models of GVHD. The human arm was a prospective observational study without blinding or randomization.

Summary of the overall study and its limitations: Which tissue TCRs were alloreactive or antigen-specific was not determined in the study, and some of the clones might have been host cells that persisted. In both patients and mice, only a limited portion of the TCR repertoire detected in tissues was captured by blood and spleen T cells. The patient cohort was small and varied clinically, and sampling depth was recognized as a limitation. Not many T cell clones showed up in more than one patient, yet clustering based on motifs uncovered repertoire signatures that were shared across patients in a tissue-specific way. Within patients, how anatomically similar tissues were was a major factor shaping TCR repertoire composition, regardless of disease or transplant status.

In the paper's terms, the time point label means: recipient (host-origin) PBMCs collected before allo-HCT. CDR1 and CDR2, per the germline V gene, are MDHEN and SYDVKM. The CDR3 contains 18 residues, cysteine and phenylalanine counted. Kept here is only the CDR3 DNA, which spans 54 bases and is read in frame from base 1. Germline trimming amounts to 0 bases on V and 4 bases on J, with 12 as the count of junction bases outside the gene matches. This TCR was recovered from a woman aged 35-75 years who later had graft-versus-host disease after an allogeneic stem cell transplant. This material consisted of blood, taken before transplantation. In this chain, TRBV28 is recombined with TRBJ2-3; 8 of the junction bases match TRBD2. Read as DNA, the sequence is TGTGCCAGCAGTTTATGGGGGGTCGGCGGGAGGTCATCAGATACGCAGTATTTT. It translates to CASSLWGVGGRSSDTQYF.